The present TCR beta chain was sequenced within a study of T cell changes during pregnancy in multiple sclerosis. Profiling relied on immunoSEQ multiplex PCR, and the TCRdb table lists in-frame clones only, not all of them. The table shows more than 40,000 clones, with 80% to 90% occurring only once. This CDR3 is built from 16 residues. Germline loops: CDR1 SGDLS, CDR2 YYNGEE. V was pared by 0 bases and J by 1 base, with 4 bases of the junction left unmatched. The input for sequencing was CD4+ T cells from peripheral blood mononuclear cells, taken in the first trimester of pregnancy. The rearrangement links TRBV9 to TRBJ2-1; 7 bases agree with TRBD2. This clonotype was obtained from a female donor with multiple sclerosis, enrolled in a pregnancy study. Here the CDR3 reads CASSVALAVSYNEQFF. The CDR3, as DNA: TGTGCCAGCAGCGTAGCCCTAGCGGTTTCCTACAATGAGCAGTTCTTC.